These T cell receptor beta chains were read from a single sample in a study of blood T cell repertoires in COVID-19. Here immunoSEQ multiplex PCR was the method, and the copy in TCRdb shows in-frame clones only, minus some. The sample has roughly 49,000 clones, roughly 83% seen once; the top ten hold roughly 13%. The sample comprised peripheral blood. The receptor source for this set is a human donor in a cohort sampled during active COVID-19. The CDR3 runs from the conserved cysteine through the conserved F or W. Fields, in order: CDR3 length, clone size, D gene, J gene, V gene, CDR3 protein, CDR3 DNA. A D gene is named only where the DNA matches it firmly. Clone size is stated in some rows and not others, as once, few, many or a class when expanded.

>12|-|-|TRBJ1-1|TRBV7-9
CASSLTVEEAFF
TGTGCCAGCAGCTTGACAGTCGAAGAAGCTTTCTTT
>12|-|-|TRBJ2-7|TRBV2
CASRTDSYEQYF
TGTGCCAGCAGAACAGACTCCTACGAGCAGTACTTC
>15|-|TRBD1|TRBJ2-2|TRBV19
CASSPGGPRTGELFF
TGTGCCAGTAGTCCAGGGGGCCCCAGGACCGGGGAGCTGTTTTTT
>15|-|TRBD1|TRBJ2-3|TRBV7-2
CASSIKLTGADTQYF
TGTGCCAGCAGCATAAAACTCACAGGGGCAGATACGCAGTATTTT
>14|few|TRBD1|TRBJ1-1|TRBV5-1
CASSLWTGPSEAFF
TGCGCCAGCAGCCTCTGGACAGGGCCAAGTGAAGCTTTCTTT
>15|-|-|TRBJ2-6|TRBV7-9
CASSSYRAGANVLTF
TGTGCCAGCAGCTCTTACAGGGCTGGGGCCAACGTCCTGACTTTC
>15|-|-|TRBJ1-1|TRBV28
CASSLLTPRGTEAFF
TGTGCCAGCAGTTTATTGACCCCTCGGGGCACTGAAGCTTTCTTT
>15|-|-|TRBJ1-4|TRBV7-9
CASSPGGLKNEKLFF
TGTGCCAGCAGCCCCGGGGGACTTAAAAATGAAAAACTGTTTTTT
>11|few|-|TRBJ1-1|TRBV30
CAWSLNGEAFF
TGTGCCTGGAGTTTAAACGGTGAAGCTTTCTTT
>12|-|TRBD1|TRBJ1-6|TRBV7-2
CASSSETGVLHF
TGTGCCAGCAGCTCCGAGACAGGGGTCCTCCACTTT
>13|-|-|TRBJ2-7|TRBV12-3/TRBV12-4
CASSLYNHDEQYF
TGTGCCAGCAGTTTGTACAACCACGACGAGCAGTACTTC
>15|-|-|TRBJ1-3|TRBV28
CASSPGQISGNTIYF
TGTGCCAGCAGTCCTGGACAGATCTCTGGAAACACCATATATTTT
>16|-|TRBD2|TRBJ2-7|TRBV10-3
CAISEETGTTSYEQYF
TGTGCCATCAGTGAGGAGACCGGGACTACTTCCTACGAGCAGTACTTC
>15|-|TRBD1|TRBJ2-7|TRBV28
CASSSTGLGSYEQYF
TGTGCCAGCAGTTCGACAGGGCTTGGCTCCTACGAGCAGTACTTC
>12|-|-|TRBJ2-7|TRBV5-6
CASSLVSYEQYF
TGTGCCAGCAGCTTGGTGTCATACGAGCAGTACTTC
>17|-|-|TRBJ2-7|TRBV3-1/TRBV3-2
CASSQTELQGGIYEQYF
TGTGCCAGCAGCCAAACAGAACTCCAGGGTGGTATCTACGAGCAGTACTTC
>13|-|TRBD1|TRBJ1-2|TRBV6-6
CASSSTGGWGYTF
TGTGCCAGCAGTTCAACAGGGGGCTGGGGCTACACCTTC
>14|once|-|TRBJ2-5|TRBV28
CASSTTGIQETQYF
TGTGCCAGCAGCACAACCGGGATCCAAGAGACCCAGTACTTC
>15|-|TRBD1|TRBJ2-7|TRBV2
CASSGRQGYSYEQYF
TGTGCCAGCAGTGGAAGACAGGGGTACTCCTACGAGCAGTACTTC
>16|-|-|TRBJ1-1|TRBV24-1
CATSDFSSEGRTEAFF
TGTGCCACCAGTGATTTTAGTTCGGAGGGTCGGACTGAAGCTTTCTTT
>14|-|TRBD2|TRBJ2-1|TRBV24-1
CATGLAGGQHEQFF
TGTGCCACAGGGCTAGCGGGGGGGCAGCATGAGCAGTTCTTC
>16|-|TRBD1|TRBJ1-6|TRBV10-3
CAIRKDRSSYNSPLHF
TGTGCCATCAGGAAGGACAGGAGCTCCTATAATTCACCCCTCCACTTT
>12|-|TRBD1|TRBJ1-1|TRBV19
CASSDRGEKAFF
TGTGCCAGTAGTGACAGGGGTGAGAAAGCTTTCTTT
>16|-|TRBD2|TRBJ2-1|TRBV7-2
CASSLASGGAQNEQFF
TGTGCCAGCAGCTTAGCTAGCGGGGGGGCCCAAAATGAGCAGTTCTTC
>18|-|TRBD1|TRBJ2-3|TRBV9
CASSGRSFGTGVTDTQYF
TGTGCCAGCAGCGGACGATCTTTCGGAACAGGGGTCACAGATACGCAGTATTTT
>15|once|-|TRBJ1-5|TRBV6-5
CASRASGNANQPQHF
TGTGCCAGCAGGGCCTCAGGGAATGCCAATCAGCCCCAGCATTTT
>17|-|-|TRBJ1-1|TRBV4-3
CASSQDLSSASGTEAFF
TGCGCCAGCAGCCAAGATCTATCTTCGGCTTCGGGCACTGAAGCTTTCTTT
>15|-|-|TRBJ1-5|TRBV19
CASSPTIYSNQPQHF
TGTGCCAGTAGCCCGACAATTTATAGCAATCAGCCCCAGCATTTT
>16|-|TRBD1|TRBJ1-2|TRBV4-1
CASSQGLGQGAPGYTF
TGCGCCAGCAGCCAAGGATTAGGACAGGGGGCGCCGGGCTACACCTTC
>15|-|TRBD2|TRBJ2-5|TRBV9
CASSVVSGAQETQYF
TGTGCCAGCAGCGTAGTTAGCGGGGCCCAAGAGACCCAGTACTTC
>17|few|-|TRBJ2-5|TRBV15
CATSRDRGPTAGETQYF
TGTGCCACCAGCAGAGATCGGGGACCCACCGCGGGGGAGACCCAGTACTTC
>13|once|TRBD1|TRBJ2-7|TRBV6-5
CASSYRTGYEQYF
TGTGCCAGCAGTTACCGGACAGGCTACGAGCAGTACTTC
>17|once|-|TRBJ2-3|TRBV7-7
CASSLLLAGWAGDTQYF
TGTGCCAGCAGCTTACTACTCGCGGGTTGGGCGGGGGATACGCAGTATTTT
>15|-|-|TRBJ1-1|TRBV21-1
CASSKTPGANTEAFF
TGTGCCAGCAGCAAAACTCCAGGTGCGAACACTGAAGCTTTCTTT
>14|few|TRBD1|TRBJ2-3|TRBV30
CAWDGTGGLDTQYF
TGTGCCTGGGACGGGACAGGGGGGTTAGATACGCAGTATTTT
>13|-|TRBD1|TRBJ1-1|TRBV5-6
CASRLGQGFRAFF
TGTGCCAGCAGACTTGGACAGGGGTTCAGGGCTTTCTTT
>19|-|TRBD1|TRBJ1-3|TRBV19
CASSPIPGQTPSSGNTIYF
TGTGCCAGTAGTCCTATTCCGGGACAGACCCCGTCCTCTGGAAACACCATATATTTT
>13|-|-|TRBJ1-2|TRBV29-1
CSVAPSGIYGYTF
TGCAGCGTGGCTCCCTCAGGAATATATGGCTACACCTTC
>16|-|TRBD1|TRBJ1-2|TRBV5-6
CASSGRIPDRGQGYTF
TGTGCCAGCAGCGGCCGTATTCCAGACAGGGGGCAAGGCTACACCTTC
>16|-|-|TRBJ1-5|TRBV2
CASRNSGTTSNQPQHF
TGTGCCAGCAGAAATTCCGGGACAACAAGCAATCAGCCCCAGCATTTT
>13|-|TRBD2|TRBJ2-7|TRBV10-3
CAISELRGDEQYF
TGTGCCATCAGTGAACTGCGGGGGGACGAGCAGTACTTC
>15|-|TRBD2|TRBJ2-7|TRBV2
CASSVPGAGGYEQYF
TGTGCCAGCAGTGTCCCTGGGGCGGGGGGCTACGAGCAGTACTTC
>14|-|-|TRBJ1-1|TRBV3-1/TRBV3-2
CASSLRLGGTEAFF
TGTGCCAGCAGCCTGAGATTAGGGGGCACTGAAGCTTTCTTT
>13|-|-|TRBJ1-5|TRBV30
CAWSYGGGQPQHF
TGTGCCTGGAGTTACGGGGGAGGTCAGCCCCAGCATTTT
>15|-|-|TRBJ1-3|TRBV2
CASSSGDTSGNTIYF
TGTGCCAGCAGTAGCGGGGACACCTCTGGAAACACCATATATTTT
>15|-|TRBD1|TRBJ1-3|TRBV5-1
CASSPGTVSGNTIYF
TGCGCCAGCAGCCCCGGGACAGTCTCTGGAAACACCATATATTTT
>15|once|-|TRBJ2-1|TRBV2
CASSDPGHLYNEQFF
TGTGCCAGCAGTGACCCGGGACACCTATACAATGAGCAGTTCTTC
>18|-|-|TRBJ1-5|TRBV4-3
CASSPSWTAVNSNQPQHF
TGCGCCAGCAGCCCGAGCTGGACAGCCGTTAATAGCAATCAGCCCCAGCATTTT